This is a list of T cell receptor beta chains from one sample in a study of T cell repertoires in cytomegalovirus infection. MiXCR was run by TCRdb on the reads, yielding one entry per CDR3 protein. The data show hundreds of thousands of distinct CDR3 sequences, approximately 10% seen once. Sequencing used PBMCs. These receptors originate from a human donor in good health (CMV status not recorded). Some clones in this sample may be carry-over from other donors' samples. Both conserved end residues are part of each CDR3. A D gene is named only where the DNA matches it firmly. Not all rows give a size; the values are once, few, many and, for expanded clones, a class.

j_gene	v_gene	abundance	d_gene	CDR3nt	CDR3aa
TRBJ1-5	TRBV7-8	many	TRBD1	TGTGCCAGCAGCCCCACCCGGACAGGGGGCAGCAATCAGCCCCAGCATTTT	CASSPTRTGGSNQPQHF
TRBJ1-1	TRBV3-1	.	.	TGTGCCAGCAGCCAAGGGGGCCATTTCGAAGCTTTCTTT	CASSQGGHFEAFF
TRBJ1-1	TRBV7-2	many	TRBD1	TGTGCCAGCAGCTCCTCCGGGACAGTCAACACTGAAGCTTTCTTT	CASSSSGTVNTEAFF
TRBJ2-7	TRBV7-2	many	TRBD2	TGTGCCAGCAGCATCCTAGCGGGGGCCTACGAGCAGTACTTC	CASSILAGAYEQYF
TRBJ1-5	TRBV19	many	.	TGTGCCAGTAGTATAGCGGGACAAACGAGAGGCAATCAGCCCCAGCATTTT	CASSIAGQTRGNQPQHF
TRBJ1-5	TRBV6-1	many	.	TGTGCCAGCAGTGAAACCCATGGACGTAGCAATCAGCCCCAGCATTTT	CASSETHGRSNQPQHF
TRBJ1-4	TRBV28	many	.	TGTGCCAGCAGCACCCTTCGGTCTGGGAGAGGGGCAACTAATGAAAAACTGTTTTTT	CASSTLRSGRGATNEKLFF
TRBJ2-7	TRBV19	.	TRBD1	TGTGCCAGTGGACAGGCCGGGGAGCAGTACTTC	CASGQAGEQYF
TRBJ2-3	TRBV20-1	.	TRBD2	TGCAGTGCTAGGACTAGCGATACGCAGTATTTT	CSARTSDTQYF
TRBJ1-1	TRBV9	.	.	TGTGCCAGCAGCGTAGACCGGGGGCCGGAGCCGAACACTGAAGCTTTCTTT	CASSVDRGPEPNTEAFF
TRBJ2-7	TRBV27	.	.	TGTGCCAGCAGTTTAAGCCCTAGTTCCCTCAAGCAGTACTTC	CASSLSPSSLKQYF
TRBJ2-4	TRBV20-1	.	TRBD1	TGCAGTGCTGGACAGGGGTCGGGCATTCAGTACTTC	CSAGQGSGIQYF
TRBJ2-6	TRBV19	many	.	TGTGCCAGTATGGGGTTGGGAGGCCCTCCCTCTGGGGCCAACGTCCTGACTTTC	CASMGLGGPPSGANVLTF
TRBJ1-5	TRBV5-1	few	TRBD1	TGCGCCAGCAGCCCCGGGGACAGTGGGCCTCATCAGCCCCAGCATTTT	CASSPGDSGPHQPQHF
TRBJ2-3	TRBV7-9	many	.	TGTGCCAGCAGCTTCTTAATGGCTCTAGAAGGGCTACATACGCAGTATTTT	CASSFLMALEGLHTQYF